Listed here is a single T cell receptor (beta chain). The CDR3 contains 13 residues. Trimming took 5 bases from V and 7 from J; bases not matched to a gene: 8. Germline CDR1 is SEHNR and CDR2 is FQNEAQ (reference sequence). The method was immunoSEQ multiplex PCR; TCRdb's version includes in-frame clones alone and lacks a portion of them. The sample has almost 85,000 clones, 94% seen once. This entry is derived from a study of control samples from healthy donors and cancer patients. The sequencing input was blood. This sequence originates from a woman aged 18-29 years in good health. V usage is TRBV7-9 and J usage is TRBJ2-7; 7 bases align to TRBD1. CDR3 in DNA: TGTGCCAGCAGCCTGATGACAGGGTGGGAGCAGTACTTC. Its protein is CASSLMTGWEQYF.